This T cell receptor (beta chain) was sequenced for a study of vaccination effects on CD4 cells after COVID-19. Study-wide background: Two-dose vaccination with either BNT162b2 or mRNA-1273 was given to the participants.

The V gene end was trimmed by 6 bases and the J gene end by 5 bases; junction bases not matched to a gene: 10. The CDR3 has 15 residues. Germline V lookup: CDR1 MDHEN, CDR2 SYDVKM. In the case of this clone: Antigen specificity is unknown.

Antigen-specific CD4+ T cells were first expanded with viral peptide pools by the ViraFEST assay and only then sequenced. At the end of around eleven days of culture, CD4+ T cells were isolated. People in the vaccine group had not been infected with SARS-CoV-2 before, and their nucleocapsid antibodies were negative. Peptides at around 9.9 ug/ml and IL-2 at 9 to 10 IU/ml were added to approximately 2 million PBMC per well. Replacing half the medium with IL-2 medium was done on days 3 and 7. Assay: immunoSEQ multiplex PCR; the TCRdb copy retains only in-frame clones and omits some. The data contain roughly 20,000 clones, around 72% of them singletons.

Sample: CD4+ T cells from PBMCs cultured with HCoV-NL63 spike peptides, taken before COVID-19 vaccination. This TCR was sampled from a human donor who received a COVID-19 vaccine. The V gene is TRBV28, the J gene TRBJ2-1; TRBD2 matches at 7 bases. CDR3 DNA: TGTGCCAGCAGAACCCCGCGGGGGAGACACAATGAGCAGTTCTTC. Translated, it gives CASRTPRGRHNEQFF.